This T cell receptor (beta chain) was sequenced for a study of cytomegalovirus exposure and HLA in healthy donors. J lost 1 base, V lost 5 bases, and 5 bases had no gene match. Germline CDR1 SEHNR, CDR2 FQNEAQ (reference sequence). There are 15 residues in the CDR3. The PCR ran on 60 Vbeta and 13 Jbeta primers. Using immunoSEQ multiplex PCR, the repertoire was profiled, and TCRdb retains in-frame clones only, with some absent. This sample has around 150,000 clones, with roughly 72% found just once. This receptor was taken from a man aged 40-49 years in good health and CMV-seropositive. The sequencing sample was made of PBMCs. The V call is TRBV7-9, the J call TRBJ1-5, with 7 bases that match TRBD1. The CDR3 nucleotides are TGTGCCAGCAGCCCCGGACAGGTCAGCAATCAGCCCCAGCATTTT. Translated, it gives CASSPGQVSNQPQHF.